This TCR beta chain was profiled in a study of blood T cell repertoires in COVID-19. Study as a whole: The origin of the acute and convalescent COVID-19 samples was the United States, Italy and Spain. T cells, B-cell-depleted T cells, or PBMCs provided the cDNA or gDNA that served as material.

Germline assignment: CDR1 GTSNPN and CDR2 SVGIG (reference sequence). Trimming left V 4 bases short and J 2 bases short, with 9 bases between. The CDR3 is 13 residues long. In the authors' methods: Amplification of reference gene primers provided the estimated nucleated cell counts. Clones were sequenced by immunoSEQ multiplex PCR, and TCRdb holds only the in-frame ones, with some missing. V and J calls and clone size are given by that table; D and trimming were obtained from the DNA. The table lists 200,000 to 250,000 clones, 85% of them singletons, with roughly 5.3% in the top ten. This sequence was found in a man aged 50 to 59 with COVID-19, enrolled during active disease. This chain links TRBV30 with TRBJ2-1; a weak D match, TRBD2 (6 bases). The sequencing input was peripheral blood. The DNA of the CDR3 is TGTGCCTGGACTAGCGCACCCTACAATGAGCAGTTCTTC. Residues: CAWTSAPYNEQFF.